This TCR beta chain is from a study of blood T cell repertoires in COVID-19. The CDR3 is 16 residues long. V was clipped by 1 base and J by 1 base, with 12 bases between them. Germline V lookup: CDR1 SGHRS, CDR2 YFSETQ. TCRdb's copy holds only in-frame clones and misses some; the assay was immunoSEQ multiplex PCR. The data show about 160,000 clones, 86% seen once. This rearrangement joins TRBV5-1 to TRBJ1-3; D is ambiguous. This receptor was taken from a woman aged 70-85 years with acute or convalescent COVID-19. Sequenced: peripheral blood. The CDR3 nucleotides are TGCGCCAGCAGCTTGCTTGAGGGAAGATCTGGAAACACCATATATTTT. It yields the protein CASSLLEGRSGNTIYF. Variable domain in full (rest from reference TRBV5-1 and TRBJ1-3): KAGVTQTPRYLIKTRGQQVTLSCSPISGHRSVSWYQQTPGQGLQFLFEYFSETQRNKGNFPGRFSGRQFSNSRSEMNVSTLELGDSALYLCASSLLEGRSGNTIYFGEGSWLTVV.